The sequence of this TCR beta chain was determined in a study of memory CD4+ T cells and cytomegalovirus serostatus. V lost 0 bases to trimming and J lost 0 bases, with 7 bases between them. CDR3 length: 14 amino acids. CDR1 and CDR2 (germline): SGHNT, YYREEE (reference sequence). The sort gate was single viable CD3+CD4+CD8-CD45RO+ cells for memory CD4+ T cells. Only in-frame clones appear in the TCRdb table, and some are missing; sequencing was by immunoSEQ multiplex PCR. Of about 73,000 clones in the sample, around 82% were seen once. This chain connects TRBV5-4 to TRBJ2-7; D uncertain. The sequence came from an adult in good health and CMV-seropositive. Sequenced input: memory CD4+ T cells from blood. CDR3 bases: TGTGCCAGCAGCTTGGACCGTGGCTCCTACGAGCAGTACTTC. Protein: CASSLDRGSYEQYF. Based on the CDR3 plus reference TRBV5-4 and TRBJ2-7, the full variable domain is ETGVTQSPTHLIKTRGQQVTLRCSSQSGHNTVSWYQQALGQGPQFIFQYYREEENGRGNFPPRFSGLQFPNYSSELNVNALELDDSALYLCASSLDRGSYEQYFGPGTRLTVT.